This T cell receptor (beta chain) was captured in a study of blood T cell repertoires in COVID-19. Study-level background: Nucleic acid was either cDNA or gDNA, and it came from T cells, B-cell-depleted T cells, or PBMCs.

V lost 4 bases to trimming and J lost 9 bases; unmatched junction nucleotides: 1. The CDR3 loop spans 14 amino acids. Germline-derived CDR1 and CDR2 are SGHTA and FQGTGA. Original handling: The assay estimated nucleated cells by amplifying reference gene primers. The assay was immunoSEQ multiplex PCR, and TCRdb's table has in-frame clones only and misses some. V, J and clone size are taken as reported in that table, and D and trimming were inferred from the DNA itself. Here the sample spans around 250,000 clones, approximately 81% being singletons. In this sample, this clone turned up once. The sample comprised peripheral blood. This clonotype originated in a woman in her late teens or twenties with acute or convalescent COVID-19. The rearrangement joins TRBV7-3 to TRBJ2-1, with 15 bases that match TRBD2. The CDR3 DNA is TGTGCCAGCAGCTCGGGACTAGCGGGAGGTGAGCAGTTCTTC. It specifies CASSSGLAGGEQFF. The full variable domain, its missing parts supplied by reference TRBV7-3 and TRBJ2-1, is GAGVSQTPSNKVTEKGKYVELRCDPISGHTALYWYRQSLGQGPEFLIYFQGTGAADDSGLPNDRFFAVRPEGSVSTLKIQRTERGDSAVYLCASSSGLAGGEQFFGPGTRLTVL.